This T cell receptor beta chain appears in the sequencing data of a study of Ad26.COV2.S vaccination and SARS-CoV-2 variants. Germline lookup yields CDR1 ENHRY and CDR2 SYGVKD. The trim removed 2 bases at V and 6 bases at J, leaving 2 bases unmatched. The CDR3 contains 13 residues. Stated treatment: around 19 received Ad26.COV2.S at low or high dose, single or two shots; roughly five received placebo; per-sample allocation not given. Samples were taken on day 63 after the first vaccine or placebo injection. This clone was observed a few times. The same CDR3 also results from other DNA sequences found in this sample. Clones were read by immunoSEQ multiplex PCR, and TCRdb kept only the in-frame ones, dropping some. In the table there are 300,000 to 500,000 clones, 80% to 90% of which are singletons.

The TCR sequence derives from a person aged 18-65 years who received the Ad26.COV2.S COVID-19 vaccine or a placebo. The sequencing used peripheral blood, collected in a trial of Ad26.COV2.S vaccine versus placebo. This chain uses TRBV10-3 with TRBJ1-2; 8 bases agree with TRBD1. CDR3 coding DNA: TGTGCCATCAGTGAGGACAGGGGAGATGGCTACACCTTC. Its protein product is CAISEDRGDGYTF.